This TCR beta chain is from a study of CD8 T cells in ankylosing spondylitis. This clonotype was seen repeatedly, ten times or more. What it binds is not known. One entry per CDR3 protein results from TCRdb running MiXCR on the 5' RACE reads. The sample lists more than 400,000 distinct CDR3 sequences, 5.3% occurring once. V gave up 4 bases and J gave up 4 bases; unmatched junction bases: 10. Looked up from germline, CDR1 is LGHNA and CDR2 is YNFKEQ. CDR3 length: 16 residues. Study results and caveats: Peripheral blood held disease-linked clones only at relatively low frequency, and these were CD8+. Among TCR beta sequences, a motif of roughly 8 highly homologous variants appeared characteristic of ankylosing spondylitis blood.

The sequence came from a male donor with ankylosing spondylitis. The chain links TRBV4-2 to TRBJ2-1; TRBD2 agrees at 7 bases. The specimen was blood, either unsorted or a sorted T cell fraction (not recorded which). The chain's CDR3 is CASSLSVAGVYNEQFF. The CDR3 DNA is TGTGCCAGCAGCCTATCCGTGGCGGGGGTGTACAATGAGCAGTTCTTC.